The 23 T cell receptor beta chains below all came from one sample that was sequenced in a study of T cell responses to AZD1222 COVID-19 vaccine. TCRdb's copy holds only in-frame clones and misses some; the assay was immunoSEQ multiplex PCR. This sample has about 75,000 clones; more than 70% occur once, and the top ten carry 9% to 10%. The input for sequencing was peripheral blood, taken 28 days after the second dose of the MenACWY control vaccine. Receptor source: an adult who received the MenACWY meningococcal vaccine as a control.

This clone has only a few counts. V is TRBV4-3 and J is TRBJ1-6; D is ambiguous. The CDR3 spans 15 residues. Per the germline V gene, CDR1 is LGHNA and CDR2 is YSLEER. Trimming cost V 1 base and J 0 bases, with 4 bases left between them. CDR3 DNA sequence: TGCGCCAGCAGCCAAGGACCCTCCTATAATTCACCCCTCCACTTT. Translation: CASSQGPSYNSPLHF.

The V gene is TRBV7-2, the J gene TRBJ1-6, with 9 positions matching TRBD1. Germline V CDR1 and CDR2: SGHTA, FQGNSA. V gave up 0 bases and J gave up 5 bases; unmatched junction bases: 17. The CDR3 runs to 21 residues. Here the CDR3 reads CASSLANPRDREGKNNSPLHF. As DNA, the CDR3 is TGTGCCAGCAGCTTAGCGAACCCTAGGGACAGGGAAGGCAAGAATAATTCACCCCTCCACTTT.

The CDR3 is CAISSPGLAGYNEQFF. In DNA, the CDR3 is TGTGCCATCAGCTCTCCGGGACTAGCGGGGTACAATGAGCAGTTCTTC. V and J are TRBV10-3 and TRBJ2-1; the match to TRBD2 covers 13 bases. The CDR3 extends over 16 amino acids. Per germline, CDR1 ENHRY and CDR2 SYGVKD. J gave up 4 bases and V 6 bases, and 6 bases lay outside the gene matches.

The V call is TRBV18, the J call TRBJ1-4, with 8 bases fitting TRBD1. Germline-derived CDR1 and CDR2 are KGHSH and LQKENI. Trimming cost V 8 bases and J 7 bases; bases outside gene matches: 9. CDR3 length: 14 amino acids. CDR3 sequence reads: CASTADRGGEKLFF. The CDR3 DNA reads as TGTGCCAGCACTGCCGACAGGGGTGGTGAAAAACTGTTTTTT. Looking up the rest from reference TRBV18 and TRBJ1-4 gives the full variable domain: NAGVMQNPRHLVRRRGQEARLRCSPMKGHSHVYWYRQLPEEGLKFMVYLQKENIIDESGMPKERFSAEFPKEGPSILRIQQVVRGDSAAYFCASTADRGGEKLFFGSGTQLSVL.

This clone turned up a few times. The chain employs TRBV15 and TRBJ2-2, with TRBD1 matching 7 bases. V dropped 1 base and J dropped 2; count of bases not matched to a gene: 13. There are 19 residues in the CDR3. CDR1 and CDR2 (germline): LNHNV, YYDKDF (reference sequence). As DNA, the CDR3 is TGTGCCACCAGCAGAGGACACACCTTTGAGGGGGCTAACACCGGGGAGCTGTTTTTT. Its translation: CATSRGHTFEGANTGELFF.

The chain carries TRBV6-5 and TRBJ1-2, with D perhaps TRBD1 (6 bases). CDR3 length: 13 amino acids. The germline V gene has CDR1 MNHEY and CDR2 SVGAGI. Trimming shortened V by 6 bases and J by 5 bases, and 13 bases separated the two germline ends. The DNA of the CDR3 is TGTGCCAGCAGAGCAGGGGCTGGGTATGGCTACACCTTC. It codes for CASRAGAGYGYTF.

The CDR3 DNA reads as TGCGCCAGCAGCTCCAACAGGGGGCAGGACTATGGCTACACCTTC. The encoded protein is CASSSNRGQDYGYTF. This chain links TRBV5-1 with TRBJ1-2; 9 bases align to TRBD1. The CDR3 covers 15 residues. In germline, CDR1 is SGHRS, CDR2 YFSETQ. With 3 bases clipped from V and 3 bases from J, the junction kept 6 bases outside the gene matches.

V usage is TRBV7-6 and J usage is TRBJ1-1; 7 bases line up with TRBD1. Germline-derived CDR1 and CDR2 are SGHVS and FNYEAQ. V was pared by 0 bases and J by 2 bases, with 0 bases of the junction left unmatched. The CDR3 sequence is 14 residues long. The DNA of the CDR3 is TGTGCCAGCAGCTTAGCAGGGGGCAACACTGAAGCTTTCTTT. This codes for CASSLAGGNTEAFF.

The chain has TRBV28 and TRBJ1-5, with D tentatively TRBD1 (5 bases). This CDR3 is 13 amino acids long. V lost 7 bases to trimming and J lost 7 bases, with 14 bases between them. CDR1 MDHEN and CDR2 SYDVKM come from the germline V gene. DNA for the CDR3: TGTGCCAGCATAGGGGAGTTAGGACAGCCCCAGCATTTT. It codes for CASIGELGQPQHF.

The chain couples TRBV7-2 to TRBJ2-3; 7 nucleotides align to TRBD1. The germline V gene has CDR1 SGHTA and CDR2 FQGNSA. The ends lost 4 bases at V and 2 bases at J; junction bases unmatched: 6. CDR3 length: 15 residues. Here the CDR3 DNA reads TGTGCCAGCAGCTCCCAGACAGGGCTCACAGATACGCAGTATTTT. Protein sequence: CASSSQTGLTDTQYF. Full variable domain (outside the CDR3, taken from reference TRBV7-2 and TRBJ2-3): GAGVSQSPSNKVTEKGKDVELRCDPISGHTALYWYRQSLGQGLEFLIYFQGNSAPDKSGLPSDRFSAERTGGSVSTLTIQRTQQEDSAVYLCASSSQTGLTDTQYFGPGTRLTVL.

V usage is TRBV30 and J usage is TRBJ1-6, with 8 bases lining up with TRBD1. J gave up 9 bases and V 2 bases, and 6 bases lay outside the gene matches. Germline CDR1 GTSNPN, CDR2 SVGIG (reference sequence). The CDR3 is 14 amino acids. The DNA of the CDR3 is TGTGCCTGGAGTTCGACAGGGGAGGGTTCACCCCTCCACTTT. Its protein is CAWSSTGEGSPLHF.

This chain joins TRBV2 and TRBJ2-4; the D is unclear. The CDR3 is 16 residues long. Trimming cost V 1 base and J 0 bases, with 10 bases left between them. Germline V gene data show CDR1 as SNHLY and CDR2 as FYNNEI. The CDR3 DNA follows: TGTGCCAGCAGTGAAGATGGGTCGCTAGCCAAAAACATTCAGTACTTC. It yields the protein CASSEDGSLAKNIQYF.

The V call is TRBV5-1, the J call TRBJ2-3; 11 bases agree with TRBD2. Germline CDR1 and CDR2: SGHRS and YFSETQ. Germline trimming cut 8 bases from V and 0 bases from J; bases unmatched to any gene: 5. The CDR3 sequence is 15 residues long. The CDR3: CASLIAGGSTDTQYF. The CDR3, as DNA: TGCGCCAGTCTTATAGCGGGGGGGAGCACAGATACGCAGTATTTT.

The CDR3 loop is CASSPGVSYEQYF. In DNA, the CDR3 is TGTGCCAGCAGTCCTGGGGTCTCCTACGAGCAGTACTTC. V and J are TRBV9 and TRBJ2-7; no clear D gene. With 5 bases removed from V and 0 bases from J, the gap between germline ends came to 9 bases. The CDR3 covers 13 residues. Per germline, CDR1 SGDLS and CDR2 YYNGEE.

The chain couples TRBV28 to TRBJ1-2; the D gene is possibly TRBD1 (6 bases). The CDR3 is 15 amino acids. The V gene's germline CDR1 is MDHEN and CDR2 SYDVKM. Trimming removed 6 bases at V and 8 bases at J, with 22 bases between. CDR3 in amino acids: CASSAGDTPSVGYTF. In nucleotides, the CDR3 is TGTGCCAGCAGCGCCGGGGACACCCCATCTGTAGGCTACACCTTC.

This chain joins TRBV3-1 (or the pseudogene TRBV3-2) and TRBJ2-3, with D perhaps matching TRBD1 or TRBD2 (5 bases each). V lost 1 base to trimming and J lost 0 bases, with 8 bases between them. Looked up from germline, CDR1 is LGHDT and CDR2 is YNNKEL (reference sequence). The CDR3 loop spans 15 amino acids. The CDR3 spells CASSQGDRSTDTQYF. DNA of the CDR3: TGTGCCAGCAGCCAAGGGGACCGAAGCACAGATACGCAGTATTTT.

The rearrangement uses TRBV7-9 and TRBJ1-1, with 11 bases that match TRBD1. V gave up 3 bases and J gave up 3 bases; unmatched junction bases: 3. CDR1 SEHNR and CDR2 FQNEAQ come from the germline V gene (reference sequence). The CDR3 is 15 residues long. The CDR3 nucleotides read TGTGCCAGCAGCTTGGGACAGGGGGAATACACTGAAGCTTTCTTT. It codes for CASSLGQGEYTEAFF.

The CDR3 here is CASARDRVQPQHF. CDR3 sequence (DNA): TGTGCTAGTGCCCGGGACAGGGTACAGCCCCAGCATTTT. J is TRBJ1-5 and V is TRBV12-5; 9 nucleotides match TRBD1. CDR3 size: 13 residues. The V gene end was trimmed by 7 bases and the J gene end by 7 bases; junction bases not matched to a gene: 5. From germline, CDR1 is LGHNT and CDR2 FRNRAP.

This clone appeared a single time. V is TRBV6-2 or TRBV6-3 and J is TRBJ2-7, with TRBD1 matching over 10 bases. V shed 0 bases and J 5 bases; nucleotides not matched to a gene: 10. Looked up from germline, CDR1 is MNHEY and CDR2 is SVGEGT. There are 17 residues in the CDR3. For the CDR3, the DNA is TGTGCCAGCAGTTACTCCGAGTGGGGGACAGGGGTCCACGAGCAGTACTTC. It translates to CASSYSEWGTGVHEQYF.

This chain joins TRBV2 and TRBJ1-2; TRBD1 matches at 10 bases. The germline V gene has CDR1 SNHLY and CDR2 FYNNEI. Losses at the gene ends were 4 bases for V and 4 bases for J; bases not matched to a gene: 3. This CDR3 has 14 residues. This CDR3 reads CASSGDRGGYGYTF. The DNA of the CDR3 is TGTGCCAGCAGTGGGGACAGGGGCGGCTATGGCTACACCTTC.

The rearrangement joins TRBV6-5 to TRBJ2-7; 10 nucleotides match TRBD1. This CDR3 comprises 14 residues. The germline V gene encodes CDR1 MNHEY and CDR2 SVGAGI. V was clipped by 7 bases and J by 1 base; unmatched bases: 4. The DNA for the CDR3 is TGTGCCAGCACTGGGGACAGGGGTTCCTACGAGCAGTACTTC. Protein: CASTGDRGSYEQYF.

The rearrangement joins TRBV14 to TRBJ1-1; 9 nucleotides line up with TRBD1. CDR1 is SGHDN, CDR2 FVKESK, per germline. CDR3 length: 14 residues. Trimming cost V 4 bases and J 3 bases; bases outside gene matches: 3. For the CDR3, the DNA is TGTGCCAGCAGCCCTGGGACAGGGTACACTGAAGCTTTCTTT. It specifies CASSPGTGYTEAFF.

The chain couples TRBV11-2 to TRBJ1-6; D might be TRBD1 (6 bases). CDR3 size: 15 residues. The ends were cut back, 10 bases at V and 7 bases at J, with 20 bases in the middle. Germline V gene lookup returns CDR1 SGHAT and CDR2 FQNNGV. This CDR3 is CATRAGVLRNSPLHF. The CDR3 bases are TGTGCCACCCGAGCAGGGGTTTTAAGGAATTCACCCCTCCACTTT.